This entry is about one T cell receptor (beta chain). TCRdb keeps only in-frame clones here, not all; method: immunoSEQ multiplex PCR. The sample lists about 240,000 clones, approximately 78% occurring once. This entry belongs to a study of blood T cell repertoires in COVID-19. Study-level information: PBMCs, B-cell-depleted T cells, or T cells provided the cDNA or gDNA that made up the material.

This CDR3 has 11 residues. The material sequenced was peripheral blood. The V call is TRBV21-1, the J call TRBJ2-7; the DNA was not compared with TRBD2, the D call given in the table. TRBV21-1 is deemed a pseudogene. The TCR was taken from a woman aged 55-70 years with active or convalescent COVID-19. CDR3 bases: TGTGCCAGCGATCCCTTTGCGAAGCAGTACTTC. Translation gives CASDPFAKQYF.